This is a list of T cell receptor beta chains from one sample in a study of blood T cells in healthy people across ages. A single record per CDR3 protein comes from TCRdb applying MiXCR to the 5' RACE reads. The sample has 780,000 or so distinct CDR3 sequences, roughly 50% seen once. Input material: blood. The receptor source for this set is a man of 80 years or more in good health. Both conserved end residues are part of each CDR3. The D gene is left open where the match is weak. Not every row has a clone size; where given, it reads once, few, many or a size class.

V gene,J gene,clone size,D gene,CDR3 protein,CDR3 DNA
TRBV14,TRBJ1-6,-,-,CASSQGSRGGNSPLHF,TGTGCCAGCAGCCAAGGGAGTAGGGGTGGTAATTCACCCCTCCACTTT
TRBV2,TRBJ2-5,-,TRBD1,CASIGQGTYNEQYF,TGTGCCAGCATCGGACAGGGGACCTACAATGAGCAGTACTTC
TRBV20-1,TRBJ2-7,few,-,CSARWWDSSPEQYF,TGCAGTGCTAGATGGTGGGACTCATCCCCCGAGCAGTACTTC
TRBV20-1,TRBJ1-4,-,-,CSAGAGEKLFF,TGCAGTGCCGGAGCGGGGGAAAAACTGTTTTTT
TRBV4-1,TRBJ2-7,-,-,CASSLRLTQAAYEQYF,TGCGCCAGCAGCCTTCGCTTGACGCAAGCGGCCTACGAGCAGTACTTC
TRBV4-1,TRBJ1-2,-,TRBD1,CASSQAPQGGVGYGYTF,TGCGCCAGCAGCCAAGCTCCGCAGGGGGGTGTGGGCTATGGCTACACCTTC
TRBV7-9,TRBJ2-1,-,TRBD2,CASSPRTSGTYEQFF,TGTGCCAGCAGCCCCCGAACTAGCGGGACCTATGAGCAGTTCTTC
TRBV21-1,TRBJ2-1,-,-,CASSKGGLAGPNEQFF,TGTGCCAGCAGCAAAGGAGGACTAGCGGGTCCCAATGAGCAGTTCTTC
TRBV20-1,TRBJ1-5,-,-,CSARGDSVGNQPQHF,TGCAGTGCTAGAGGCGACAGTGTCGGCAATCAGCCCCAGCATTTT
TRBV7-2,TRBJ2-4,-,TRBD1,CASSLLQGKNIQYF,TGTGCCAGCAGCCTCCTACAGGGGAAAAACATTCAGTACTTC
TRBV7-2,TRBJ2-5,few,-,CASSLAEGARVAQYF,TGTGCCAGCAGCTTAGCGGAGGGGGCGCGAGTAGCCCAGTACTTC
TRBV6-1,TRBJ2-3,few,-,CASSEDRRWADTQYF,TGTGCCAGCAGTGAAGACAGGCGGTGGGCAGATACGCAGTATTTT
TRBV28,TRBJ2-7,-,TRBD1,CASRPDRGRQYF,TGTGCCAGCAGGCCAGACAGGGGGCGGCAGTACTTC
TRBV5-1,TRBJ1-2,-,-,CASSLESLSAGASGYTF,TGCGCCAGCAGCTTGGAGAGCCTGAGCGCCGGGGCCTCTGGCTACACCTTC
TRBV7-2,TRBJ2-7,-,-,CASSWGYSYEQYF,TGTGCCAGCAGCTGGGGATACTCCTACGAGCAGTACTTC
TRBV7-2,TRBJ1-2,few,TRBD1,CASSSRTGDGYTF,TGTGCCAGCAGCTCCCGGACAGGGGATGGCTACACCTTC
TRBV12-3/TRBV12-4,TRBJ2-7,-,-,CASNRGRSNEQYF,TGTGCCAGCAACCGGGGGCGTTCGAACGAGCAGTACTTC
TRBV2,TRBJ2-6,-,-,CASLFSGANVLTF,TGTGCCAGTCTTTTCTCTGGGGCCAACGTCCTGACTTTC
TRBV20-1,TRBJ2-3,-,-,CSAQQGPDTQYF,TGCAGTGCGCAACAGGGACCAGATACGCAGTATTTT
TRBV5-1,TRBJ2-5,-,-,CASSLVPGPETQYF,TGCGCCAGCAGCTTGGTCCCAGGCCCTGAGACCCAGTACTTC
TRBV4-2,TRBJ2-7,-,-,CASGPMDGNDEQYF,TGTGCCAGCGGCCCAATGGACGGTAACGACGAGCAGTACTTC
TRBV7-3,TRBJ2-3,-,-,CASSSGETTQYF,TGTGCCAGCAGCTCAGGGGAGACTACGCAGTATTTT
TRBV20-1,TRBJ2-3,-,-,CSARAPLAPTTDTQYF,TGCAGTGCTAGGGCGCCTCTAGCGCCCACAACAGATACGCAGTATTTT